This T cell receptor (beta chain) was captured in a study of lymphopenia after photon versus proton radiotherapy. Findings and caveats of the study: Authors raise, but do not show, better survival with proton therapy.

This CDR3 comprises 15 residues. V dropped 0 bases and J dropped 2 bases, with 9 bases sitting between them. Looked up from germline, CDR1 is SGHAT and CDR2 is FQNNGV. Sequencing was performed with immunoSEQ multiplex PCR; in TCRdb, only in-frame clones are kept and a portion is missing. Counted here are over 4,500 clones, around two thirds occurring once; the ten biggest clones make up 50%. This clone has just one count. Antigen: not known. Here the sequenced sample was peripheral blood, taken from a patient treated with proton-based radiotherapy. This sequence originates from a man older than 75 with esophageal cancer. This chain links TRBV11-2 with TRBJ2-3, with a weak D call TRBD2 (7 bases). The CDR3 here is CASSLDRGATDTQYF. The CDR3 nucleotides read TGTGCCAGCAGCTTAGATCGGGGGGCCACAGATACGCAGTATTTT.